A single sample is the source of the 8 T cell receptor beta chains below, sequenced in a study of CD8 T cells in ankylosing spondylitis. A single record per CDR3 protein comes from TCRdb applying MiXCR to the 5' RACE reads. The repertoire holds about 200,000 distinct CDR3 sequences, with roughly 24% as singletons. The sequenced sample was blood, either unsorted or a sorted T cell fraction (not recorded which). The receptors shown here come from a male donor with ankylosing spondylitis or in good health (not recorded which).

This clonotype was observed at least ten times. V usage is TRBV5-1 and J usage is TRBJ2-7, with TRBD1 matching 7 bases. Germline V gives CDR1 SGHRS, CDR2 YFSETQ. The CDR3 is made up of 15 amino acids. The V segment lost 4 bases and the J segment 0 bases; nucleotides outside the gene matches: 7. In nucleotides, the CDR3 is TGCGCCAGCAGCGCGACGGGACAGAGCTCCTACGAGCAGTACTTC. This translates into CASSATGQSSYEQYF.

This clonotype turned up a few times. The CDR3 protein is CSVGGLAGGNGNEQFF. The CDR3 coding sequence is TGCAGCGTTGGGGGACTAGCGGGAGGCAATGGCAATGAGCAGTTCTTC. The chain is built from TRBV29-1 and TRBJ2-1, with 15 bases aligning to TRBD2. This CDR3 is built from 16 residues. Trimming at V came to 4 bases and at J to 6 bases, leaving 7 bases not matched to a gene. The germline V gene encodes CDR1 SQVTM and CDR2 ANQGSEA.

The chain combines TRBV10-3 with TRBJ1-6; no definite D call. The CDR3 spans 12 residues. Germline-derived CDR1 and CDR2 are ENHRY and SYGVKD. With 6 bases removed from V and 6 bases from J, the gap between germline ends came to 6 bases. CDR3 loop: CAIRGFNSPLHF. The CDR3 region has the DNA TGTGCCATCAGGGGGTTTAATTCACCCCTCCACTTT.

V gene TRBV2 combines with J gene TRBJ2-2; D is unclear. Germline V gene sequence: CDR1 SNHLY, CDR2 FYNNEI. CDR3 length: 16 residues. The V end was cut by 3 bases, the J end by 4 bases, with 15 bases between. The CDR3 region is CASSESRAAATGELFF. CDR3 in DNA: TGTGCCAGCAGTGAGTCAAGGGCAGCAGCCACCGGGGAGCTGTTTTTT.

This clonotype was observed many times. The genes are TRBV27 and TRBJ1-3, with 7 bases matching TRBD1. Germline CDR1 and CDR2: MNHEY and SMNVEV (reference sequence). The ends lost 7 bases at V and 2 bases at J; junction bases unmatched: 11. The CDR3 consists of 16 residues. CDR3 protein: CASTLPQGNAGNTIYF. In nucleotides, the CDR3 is TGTGCCAGCACCCTGCCACAGGGGAACGCTGGAAACACCATATATTTT.

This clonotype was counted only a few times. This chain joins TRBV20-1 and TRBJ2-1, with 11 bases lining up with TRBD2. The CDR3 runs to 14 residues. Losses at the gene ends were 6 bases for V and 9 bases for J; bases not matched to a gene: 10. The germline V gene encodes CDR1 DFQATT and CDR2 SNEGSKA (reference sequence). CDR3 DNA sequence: TGCAGTGCGGACACTAGCGGGAGAGGGTTTGAGCAGTTCTTC. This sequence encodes CSADTSGRGFEQFF.

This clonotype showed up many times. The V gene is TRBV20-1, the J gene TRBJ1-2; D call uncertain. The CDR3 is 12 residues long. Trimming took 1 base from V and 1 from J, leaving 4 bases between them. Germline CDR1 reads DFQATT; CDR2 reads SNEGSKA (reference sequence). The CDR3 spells CSARVDNYGYTF. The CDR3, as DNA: TGCAGTGCTAGAGTCGATAACTATGGCTACACCTTC.

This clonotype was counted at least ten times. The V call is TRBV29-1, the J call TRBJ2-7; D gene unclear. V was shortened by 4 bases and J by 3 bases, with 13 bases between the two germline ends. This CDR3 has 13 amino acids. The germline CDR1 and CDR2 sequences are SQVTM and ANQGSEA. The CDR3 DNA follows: TGCAGCGTTGCTTCGACATCAGGCTACGAGCAGTACTTC. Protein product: CSVASTSGYEQYF.